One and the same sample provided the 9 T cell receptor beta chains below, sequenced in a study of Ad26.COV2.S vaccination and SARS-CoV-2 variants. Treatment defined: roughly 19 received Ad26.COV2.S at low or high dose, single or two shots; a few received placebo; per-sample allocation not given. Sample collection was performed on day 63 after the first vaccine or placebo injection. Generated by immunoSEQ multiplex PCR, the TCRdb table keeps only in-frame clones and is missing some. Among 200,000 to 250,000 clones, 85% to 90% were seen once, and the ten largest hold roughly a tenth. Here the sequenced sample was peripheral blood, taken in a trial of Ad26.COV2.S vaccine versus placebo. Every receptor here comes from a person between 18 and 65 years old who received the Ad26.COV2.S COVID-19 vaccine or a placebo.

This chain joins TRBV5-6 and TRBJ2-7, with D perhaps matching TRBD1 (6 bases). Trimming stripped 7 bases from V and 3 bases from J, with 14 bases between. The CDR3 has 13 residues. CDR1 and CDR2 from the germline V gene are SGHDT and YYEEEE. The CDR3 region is CASLRGHRYEQYF. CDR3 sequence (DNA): TGTGCCAGCTTGAGGGGACACCGCTACGAGCAGTACTTC. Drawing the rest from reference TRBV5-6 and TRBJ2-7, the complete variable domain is DAGVTQSPTHLIKTRGQQVTLRCSPKSGHDTVSWYQQALGQGPQFIFQYYEEEERQRGNFPDRFSGHQFPNYSSELNVNALLLGDSALYLCASLRGHRYEQYFGPGTRLTVT.

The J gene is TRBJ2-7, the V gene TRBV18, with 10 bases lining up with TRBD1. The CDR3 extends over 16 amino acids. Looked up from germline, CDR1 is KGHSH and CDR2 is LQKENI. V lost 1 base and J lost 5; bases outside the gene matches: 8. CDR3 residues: CASSPQGTGVSHEQYF. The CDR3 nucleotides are TGTGCCAGCTCACCACAGGGGACAGGGGTTTCCCACGAGCAGTACTTC.

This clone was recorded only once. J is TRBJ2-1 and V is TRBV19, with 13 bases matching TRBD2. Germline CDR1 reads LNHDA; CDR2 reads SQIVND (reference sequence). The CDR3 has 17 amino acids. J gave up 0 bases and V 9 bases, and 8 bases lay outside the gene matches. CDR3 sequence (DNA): TGTGCCAGAAGACTAGCGGGAGGCTGCGACTCCTACAATGAGCAGTTCTTC. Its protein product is CARRLAGGCDSYNEQFF.

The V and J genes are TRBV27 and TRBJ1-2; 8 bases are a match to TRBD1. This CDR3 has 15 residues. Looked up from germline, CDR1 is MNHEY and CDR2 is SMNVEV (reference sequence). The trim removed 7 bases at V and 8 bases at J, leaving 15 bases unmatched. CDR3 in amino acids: CASTPRTGLILGYTF. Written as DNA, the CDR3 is TGTGCCAGCACCCCCCGGACAGGGTTGATTTTGGGCTACACCTTC.

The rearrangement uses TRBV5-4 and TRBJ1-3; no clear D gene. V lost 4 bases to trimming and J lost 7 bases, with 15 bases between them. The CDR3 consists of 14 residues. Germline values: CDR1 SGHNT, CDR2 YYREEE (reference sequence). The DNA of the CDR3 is TGTGCCAGCAGCCTCCGGGAGGGAGGGAACACCATATATTTT. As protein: CASSLREGGNTIYF. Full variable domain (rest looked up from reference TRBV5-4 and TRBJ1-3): ETGVTQSPTHLIKTRGQQVTLRCSSQSGHNTVSWYQQALGQGPQFIFQYYREEENGRGNFPPRFSGLQFPNYSSELNVNALELDDSALYLCASSLREGGNTIYFGEGSWLTVV.

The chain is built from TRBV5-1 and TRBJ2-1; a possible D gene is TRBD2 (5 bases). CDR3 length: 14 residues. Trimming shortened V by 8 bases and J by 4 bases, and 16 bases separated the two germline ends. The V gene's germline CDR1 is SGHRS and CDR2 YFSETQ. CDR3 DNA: TGCGCCAGTCAATCCCGGAGGAATTACAATGAGCAGTTCTTC. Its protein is CASQSRRNYNEQFF.

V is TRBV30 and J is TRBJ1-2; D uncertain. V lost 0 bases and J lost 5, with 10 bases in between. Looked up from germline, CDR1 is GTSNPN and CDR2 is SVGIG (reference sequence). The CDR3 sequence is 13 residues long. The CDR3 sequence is CAWSVGVGYGYTF. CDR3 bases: TGTGCCTGGAGTGTTGGGGTAGGATATGGCTACACCTTC.

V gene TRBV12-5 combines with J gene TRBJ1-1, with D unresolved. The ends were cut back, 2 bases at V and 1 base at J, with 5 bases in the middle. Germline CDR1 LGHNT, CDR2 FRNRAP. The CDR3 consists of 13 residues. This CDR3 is CASGLTPNTEAFF. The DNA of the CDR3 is TGTGCTAGTGGTTTGACCCCGAACACTGAAGCTTTCTTT.

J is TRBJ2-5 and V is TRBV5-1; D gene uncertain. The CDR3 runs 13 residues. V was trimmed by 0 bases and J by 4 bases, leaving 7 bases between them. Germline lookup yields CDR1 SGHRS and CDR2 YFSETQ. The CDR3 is CASSLGVPETQYF. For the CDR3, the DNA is TGCGCCAGCAGCTTGGGAGTTCCAGAGACCCAGTACTTC.